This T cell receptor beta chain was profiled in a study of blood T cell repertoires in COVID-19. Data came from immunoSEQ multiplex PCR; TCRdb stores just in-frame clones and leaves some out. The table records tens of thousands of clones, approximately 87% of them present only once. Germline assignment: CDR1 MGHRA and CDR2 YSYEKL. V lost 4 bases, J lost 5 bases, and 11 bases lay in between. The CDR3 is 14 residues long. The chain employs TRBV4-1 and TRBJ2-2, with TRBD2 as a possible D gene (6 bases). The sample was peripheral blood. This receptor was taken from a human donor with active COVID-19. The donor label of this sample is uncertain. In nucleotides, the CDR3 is TGCGCCAGCAGCCCAGCGGAGGGAACCGGGGAGCTGTTTTTT. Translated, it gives CASSPAEGTGELFF.